The 12 T cell receptor beta chains presented below share a single source sample, sequenced in a study of T cell clonality in common variable immunodeficiency. Sequencing was performed with immunoSEQ multiplex PCR; in TCRdb, only in-frame clones are kept and a portion is missing. This sample has tens of thousands of clones and no singletons, with roughly 1.6% in the ten largest. The sample consisted of peripheral blood mononuclear cells. The origin of the receptors is a person between 18 and 75 years old in good health.

In the case of this clone: The missing CDR3 end, 3 residues past where the read stops, is filled in from the germline J gene. The V and J genes are TRBV30 and TRBJ1-1; D is ambiguous. This CDR3 contains 13 residues. Germline lookup yields CDR1 GTSNPN and CDR2 SVGIG (reference sequence). This CDR3 is CAWSVGVTDTAFF. CDR3 DNA (partial): TGTGCCTGGAGTGTCGGGGTCACAGATACG.

This clone was seen ten or more times. The CDR3 end lies 3 residues beyond the end of the read and is filled in from the germline J gene. This chain links TRBV6-1 with TRBJ1-1; 7 bases line up with TRBD1. V lost 4 bases to trimming and J lost 5 bases; unmatched junction nucleotides: 7. The CDR3 totals 14 residues. Germline V gene data show CDR1 as MNHNS and CDR2 as SASEGT. The CDR3 loop is CASSVQGEGTEAFF. The sequenced CDR3 bases are TGTGCCAGCAGTGTTCAGGGGGAGGGAACTGAA.

This clone was recorded at least ten times. With the read ending 3 residues before the CDR3 end, the germline J gene is used to fill in that end. The V and J genes are TRBV13 and TRBJ1-2, with TRBD1 as a possible D gene (5 bases). Looked up from germline, CDR1 is PRHDT and CDR2 is FYEKMQ (reference sequence). There are 20 residues in the CDR3. Partial CDR3 DNA: TGTGCCAGCAGCTTCCCCCTTTGGTCTCGTATCAAAAATTCGGAGGGGGGC. It yields the protein CASSFPLWSRIKNSEGG. Given in full, the CDR3 is CASSFPLWSRIKNSEGGYTF.

This clone was seen many times. The CDR3 bases that were read are TGTGCCTGGAGTAAGGGCCTTAGAAATGGC. It translates to CAWSKGLRNG. The CDR3 as a whole reads CAWSKGLRNGYTF. The rearrangement links TRBV30 to TRBJ1-2; D not resolved. The read ends 3 residues before the CDR3 terminus; that terminus is restored from the germline J gene. The CDR3 sequence is 13 residues long. CDR1 is GTSNPN, CDR2 SVGIG, per germline (reference sequence). V lost 2 bases and J lost 6, with 13 bases in between.

This clone was seen ten or more times. Other DNA sequences from this sample encode an identical CDR3 as well. The sequenced CDR3 bases are TGCGCCAGCAGCTTGGCCGGGTTGAATTCACCC. Translating gives CASSLAGLNSP. The complete CDR3 protein is CASSLAGLNSPLHF. The chain joins TRBV5-1 to TRBJ1-6; no definite D call. The read comes to an end 3 residues before the CDR3 does, leaving the germline J gene to fill in the end. The ends were cut back, 0 bases at V and 7 bases at J, with 8 bases in the middle. This CDR3 has 14 amino acids. Germline lookup yields CDR1 SGHRS and CDR2 YFSETQ. Drawing the rest from reference TRBV5-1 and TRBJ1-6, the complete variable domain is KAGVTQTPRYLIKTRGQQVTLSCSPISGHRSVSWYQQTPGQGLQFLFEYFSETQRNKGNFPGRFSGRQFSNSRSEMNVSTLELGDSALYLCASSLAGLNSPLHFGNGTRLTVT.

This clone was counted at least ten times. The chain's CDR3 is CAIRGTSPEQYF. The DNA read from the CDR3 is TGTGCCATCAGGGGGACTAGCCCCGAG. The chain combines TRBV10-3 with TRBJ2-7; 9 nucleotides line up with TRBD2. The CDR3 end is not reached by the read, which stops 3 residues before it; the germline J gene fills it in. Germline V lookup: CDR1 ENHRY, CDR2 SYGVKD. V lost 6 bases, J lost 6 bases, and 3 bases stayed unmatched. CDR3 size: 12 residues.

This clone was seen at least ten times. The sequence runs out 3 residues before the end of the CDR3; the remainder is reconstructed from the germline J gene. This chain links TRBV3-1 (or the pseudogene TRBV3-2) with TRBJ2-5; D unclear. The germline V gene has CDR1 LGHDT and CDR2 YNNKEL (reference sequence). CDR3 length equals 13 residues. Trimming pared 1 base from V and 7 bases from J, leaving 10 bases between. CDR3 bases read: TGTGCCAGCAGCCAAGGGCCTCTCGCGACC. Translated, it gives CASSQGPLAT. The whole CDR3 is CASSQGPLATQYF.

This clone was counted many times. The read halts 3 residues ahead of the CDR3 end, with the missing end drawn from the germline J gene. The J gene is TRBJ1-6, the V gene TRBV5-1; 7 bases map to TRBD1. CDR1 SGHRS and CDR2 YFSETQ come from the germline V gene. The CDR3 length is 14 residues. The CDR3 bases that were read are TGCGCCAGCAGCCAGGGACAGACCACTCAAACC. Translation gives CASSQGQTTQT. The full CDR3 protein reads CASSQGQTTQTLHF.

Ten or more counts support this clone. The CDR3 goes on 3 residues after the read ends, and that part is filled in from the germline J gene. The chain links TRBV19 to TRBJ2-1; D ambiguous. The CDR3 totals 15 residues. The ends were cut back, 1 base at V and 4 bases at J, with 11 bases in the middle. The germline gives CDR1 LNHDA, CDR2 SQIVND (reference sequence). CDR3 bases read: TGTGCCAGTAGTATAGGCCCCAGTGCTTACAATGAG. The encoded protein is CASSIGPSAYNE. The CDR3, in full, reads CASSIGPSAYNEQFF. The whole variable domain, remainder taken from reference TRBV19 and TRBJ2-1, is DGGITQSPKYLFRKEGQNVTLSCEQNLNHDAMYWYRQDPGQGLRLIYYSQIVNDFQKGDIAEGYSVSREKKESFPLTVTSAQKNPTAFYLCASSIGPSAYNEQFFGPGTRLTVL.

This clone was counted many times. CDR3 DNA (partial): TGCGCCAGCAGACGTGAGGGGTCCTCGGAAAAA. Translating gives CASRREGSSEK. The entire CDR3 is CASRREGSSEKLFF. The rearrangement uses TRBV5-1 and TRBJ1-4; D is perhaps TRBD1 (5 bases). The CDR3 goes on 3 residues after the read ends, and that part is filled in from the germline J gene. Deletions cut 5 bases from V and 8 bases from J, with 16 bases between. In germline, CDR1 is SGHRS, CDR2 YFSETQ. CDR3 length equals 14 residues.

This clone was seen repeatedly, ten times or more. The CDR3 goes on 3 residues after the read ends, and that part is filled in from the germline J gene. J is TRBJ1-2 and V is TRBV7-6; D is undetermined. The CDR3 consists of 14 residues. The germline CDR1 and CDR2 sequences are SGHVS and FNYEAQ. Trimming took off 5 bases at V and 1 base at J, with 11 bases between the two ends. The sequenced part of the CDR3 DNA is TGTGCCAGCAGCCCTAGCCAAGTTAACTATGGC. Residues: CASSPSQVNYG. The CDR3 in full is CASSPSQVNYGYTF. The variable domain in full, completed from reference TRBV7-6 and TRBJ1-2, reads GAGVSQSPRYKVTKRGQDVALRCDPISGHVSLYWYRQALGQGPEFLTYFNYEAQQDKSGLPNDRFSAERPEGSISTLTIQRTEQRDSAMYRCASSPSQVNYGYTFGSGTRLTVV.

A note on this clone: This sequence may be a read error, since a much larger clone differs from it by one base. The read finishes 3 residues shy of the CDR3 end, and the germline J gene is used to complete it. This chain uses TRBV10-2 with TRBJ1-1, with 7 bases matching TRBD1. Germline assignment: CDR1 WSHSY and CDR2 SAAADI. V was pared by 6 bases and J by 3 bases, with 1 base of the junction left unmatched. The length of the CDR3 is 12 residues. CDR3 bases read: TGCGCCAGCAGGACAGGGTACACTGAA. This translates into CASRTGYTE. The full-length CDR3 reads as CASRTGYTEAFF.